The rows below give T cell receptor beta chains drawn from one sample of a study of T cells in Graves' hyperthyroidism and ophthalmopathy. TCRdb passed the multiplex PCR reads through MiXCR, listing each CDR3 protein once. The sample has about 380,000 distinct CDR3 sequences, approximately 17% seen once. The specimen was blood. All receptors come from a man aged 18-30 years with Graves' ophthalmopathy. The CDR3 runs from the conserved cysteine through the conserved F or W. The D gene is left open where the match is weak. Expanded clones are given a class, and other clones once, few, many or no size at all.

d_gene	v_gene	len	j_gene	abundance	CDR3aa	CDR3nt
-	TRBV2	14	TRBJ2-5	-	CASTGPSVQETQYF	TGTGCCAGCACTGGGCCTAGCGTCCAAGAGACCCAGTACTTC
-	TRBV27	16	TRBJ1-6	many	CASSLEGPSYNSPLHF	TGTGCCAGCAGTTTAGAGGGGCCCTCCTATAATTCACCCCTCCACTTT
TRBD1	TRBV11-2	14	TRBJ2-1	many	CASTRGTAQSGQFF	TGTGCCAGCACCCGTGGGACAGCTCAAAGTGGGCAGTTCTTC
TRBD1	TRBV12-3/TRBV12-4	14	TRBJ2-3	many	CASTTGQGTDTQYF	TGTGCCAGCACCACGGGACAGGGGACAGATACGCAGTATTTT
TRBD1	TRBV4-2	16	TRBJ1-1	few	CASSQEVAGGNTEAFF	TGTGCCAGCAGCCAAGAGGTTGCAGGGGGCAACACTGAAGCTTTCTTT
-	TRBV18	14	TRBJ2-3	-	CASSPGHDHDTQYF	TGTGCCAGCTCCCCGGGACACGATCATGATACGCAGTATTTT
TRBD1	TRBV11-3	13	TRBJ1-1	many	CASSSGGPSEGFF	TGTGCCAGCAGTTCAGGGGGACCTTCGGAGGGTTTCTTT
-	TRBV6-6	14	TRBJ2-7	many	CASSYAGPHSEQYF	TGTGCCAGCAGTTACGCAGGGCCGCATAGCGAGCAGTACTTC
-	TRBV27	16	TRBJ1-3	few	CASRSFGRTSGNTIYF	TGTGCCAGCCGATCCTTTGGACGGACCTCTGGAAACACCATATATTTT
-	TRBV18	15	TRBJ2-7	-	CASSPWRDATYEQYF	TGTGCCAGCTCACCTTGGCGGGACGCAACCTACGAGCAGTACTTC
-	TRBV5-5	12	TRBJ2-4	-	CASSDVKNIQYF	TGTGCCAGCAGCGACGTCAAAAACATTCAGTACTTC
-	TRBV11-2	16	TRBJ1-1	many	CASSPVSGRTGTEAFF	TGTGCCAGCAGCCCGGTAAGTGGACGGACGGGAACTGAAGCTTTCTTT
-	TRBV7-8	16	TRBJ2-4	-	CASSLARLGGMNIQYF	TGTGCCAGCAGCTTAGCTAGACTAGGGGGGATGAACATTCAGTACTTC